The 23 T cell receptor beta chains below come from one sample, sequenced in a study of CD8 T cells in Susac syndrome. RNA, at about 0.45 to 1 ug, was reverse transcribed with random hexamers. MiXCR, run by TCRdb on the immunoSEQ multiplex PCR reads, gives a single entry per CDR3 protein. In the table there are 210,000 or so distinct CDR3 sequences, approximately 90% of which are singletons. Sequenced sample: CD8+ T cells from PBMCs. The receptors were gathered from a human donor with multiple sclerosis.

This clonotype turned up a few times. This chain connects TRBV5-4 to TRBJ2-3, with 7 bases lining up with TRBD2. Trimming removed 1 base from V and 4 bases from J; junction bases left unmatched: 0. This CDR3 is built from 13 residues. From germline, CDR1 is SGHNT and CDR2 YYREEE (reference sequence). CDR3 DNA: TGTGCCAGCAGCTTGCGGGAGGCAGATACGCAGTATTTT. Encoded protein: CASSLREADTQYF.

The chain has TRBV19 and TRBJ1-1; D is unclear. Trimming removed 6 bases from V and 1 base from J, with 6 bases in between. Germline lookup yields CDR1 LNHDA and CDR2 SQIVND (reference sequence). The length of the CDR3 is 12 residues. The DNA for the CDR3 is TGTGCCAGTAGCCACGGGAACACTGAAGCTTTCTTT. The encoded protein is CASSHGNTEAFF.

This chain joins TRBV7-9 and TRBJ1-5; 8 bases are a match to TRBD1. V lost 3 bases to trimming and J lost 6 bases; unmatched junction nucleotides: 7. CDR1 and CDR2 from the germline V gene are SEHNR and FQNEAQ (reference sequence). The CDR3 runs 15 residues. DNA of the CDR3: TGTGCCAGCAGCTTGGACAGGGTATCGGGTCAGCCCCAGCATTTT. Amino acid sequence: CASSLDRVSGQPQHF.

This clonotype was seen a single time. The rearrangement joins TRBV30 to TRBJ2-1; D is possibly TRBD1 or TRBD2 (5 bases each). V lost 4 bases and J 5 bases, leaving 15 bases between the germline ends. Germline CDR1 is GTSNPN and CDR2 is SVGIG (reference sequence). The CDR3 is made up of 14 amino acids. The CDR3 protein is CAWKWGYGDNEQFF. The CDR3 nucleotides are TGTGCCTGGAAATGGGGGTATGGGGACAATGAGCAGTTCTTC.

The chain has TRBV5-1 and TRBJ2-7; a possible D gene is TRBD2 (5 bases). The CDR3 sequence is 16 residues long. The V end lost 1 base, the J end lost 1 base, and 15 bases lay between the germline ends. From germline, CDR1 is SGHRS and CDR2 YFSETQ. CDR3 sequence (DNA): TGCGCCAGCAGCTTGAGTACGGCGGGCCTGTCCTACGAGCAGTACTTC. This encodes CASSLSTAGLSYEQYF.

V gene TRBV5-6 combines with J gene TRBJ1-5; D is ambiguous. The CDR3 contains 12 residues. The germline gives CDR1 SGHDT, CDR2 YYEEEE. Trimming took 1 base from V and 6 from J, leaving 5 bases between them. CDR3 DNA sequence: TGTGCCAGCAGCTTGTGGGGTCAGCCCCAGCATTTT. This translates into CASSLWGQPQHF.

This rearrangement joins TRBV12-3 or TRBV12-4 to TRBJ1-1; D unclear. The CDR3 totals 14 residues. Trimming shortened V by 3 bases and J by 1 base, and 9 bases separated the two germline ends. DNA of the CDR3: TGTGCCAGCAGTTTCGGGCTGGCGAACACTGAAGCTTTCTTT. Protein: CASSFGLANTEAFF.

The V gene is TRBV11-2, the J gene TRBJ2-7, with 10 bases matching TRBD2. In germline, CDR1 is SGHAT, CDR2 FQNNGV. The length of the CDR3 is 15 residues. V lost 4 bases, J lost 0 bases, and 3 bases stayed unmatched. The CDR3 DNA reads as TGTGCCAGCAGCTCGGGACTAGCGCACTCCTACGAGCAGTACTTC. Protein: CASSSGLAHSYEQYF. The whole variable domain, remainder taken from reference TRBV11-2 and TRBJ2-7, is EAGVAQSPRYKIIEKRQSVAFWCNPISGHATLYWYQQILGQGPKLLIQFQNNGVVDDSQLPKDRFSAERLKGVDSTLKIQPAKLEDSAVYLCASSSGLAHSYEQYFGPGTRLTVT.

The V and J genes are TRBV13 and TRBJ2-7; 9 bases line up with TRBD2. The germline V gene has CDR1 PRHDT and CDR2 FYEKMQ (reference sequence). The CDR3 consists of 15 residues. J was trimmed by 8 bases and V by 6 bases; bases with no gene match: 14. The CDR3 DNA sequence: TGTGCCAGCAGTCGCCTGGAGCGGGGGGCCCCTCAGCAGTACTTC. Its protein is CASSRLERGAPQQYF. Drawing the rest from reference TRBV13 and TRBJ2-7, the complete variable domain is AAGVIQSPRHLIKEKRETATLKCYPIPRHDTVYWYQQGPGQDPQFLISFYEKMQSDKGSIPDRFSAQQFSDYHSELNMSSLELGDSALYFCASSRLERGAPQQYFGPGTRLTVT.

The chain is built from TRBV7-9 and TRBJ2-3; 13 positions match TRBD2. CDR1 SEHNR and CDR2 FQNEAQ come from the germline V gene (reference sequence). This CDR3 contains 16 residues. The V gene end was trimmed by 4 bases and the J gene end by 2 bases; junction bases not matched to a gene: 3. DNA of the CDR3: TGTGCCAGCAGCTCGGGACTAGCGGGATCCACAGATACGCAGTATTTT. Translation: CASSSGLAGSTDTQYF.

A word on this clonotype: The junction differs from germline at one of its ends, possibly a read error. The chain has TRBV9 and TRBJ1-6; no clear D. Germline V CDR1 and CDR2: SGDLS, YYNGEE. This CDR3 spans 17 amino acids. In DNA, the CDR3 is TGTGCCAGCAGCCATTTCCCCCTCCCTGCCTACAATTCACCCCTCCACTTT. Amino acids: CASSHFPLPAYNSPLHF.

The genes are TRBV5-4 and TRBJ1-2; no definite D call. Trimming removed 4 bases at V and 6 bases at J, with 25 bases between. Germline assignment: CDR1 SGHNT and CDR2 YYREEE (reference sequence). This CDR3 comprises 17 residues. CDR3: CASSDLPRGLTRHGYTF. The CDR3 DNA follows: TGTGCCAGCAGCGACCTACCCCGTGGTCTTACTCGGCATGGCTACACCTTC.

The rearrangement joins TRBV5-1 to TRBJ2-7; D is perhaps TRBD1 (6 bases). Germline CDR1 and CDR2: SGHRS and YFSETQ. V dropped 0 bases and J dropped 1 base, with 8 bases sitting between them. The CDR3 is 14 amino acids. The CDR3 DNA reads as TGCGCCAGCAGCTTGGGGGACATATCCTACGAGCAGTACTTC. It codes for CASSLGDISYEQYF.

The V and J genes are TRBV20-1 and TRBJ2-3, with D perhaps TRBD1 (6 bases). The germline V gene encodes CDR1 DFQATT and CDR2 SNEGSKA (reference sequence). This CDR3 has 15 residues. V was shortened by 1 base and J by 0 bases, with 11 bases between the two germline ends. This CDR3 is CSARVDRLSTDTQYF. The CDR3, as DNA: TGCAGTGCTAGAGTCGACAGGTTAAGCACAGATACGCAGTATTTT.

The rearrangement joins TRBV7-9 to TRBJ2-1, with D perhaps TRBD1 (6 bases). This CDR3 spans 16 amino acids. Trimming took 1 base from V and 4 from J, leaving 14 bases between them. In germline, CDR1 is SEHNR, CDR2 FQNEAQ (reference sequence). The CDR3 DNA follows: TGTGCCAGCAGCTTAGTGTCTTGGGGGCAGTACAATGAGCAGTTCTTC. This gives the protein CASSLVSWGQYNEQFF.

This chain links TRBV5-6 with TRBJ1-1; the D gene is possibly TRBD1 (6 bases). The CDR3 extends over 15 amino acids. Germline-derived CDR1 and CDR2 are SGHDT and YYEEEE. Trimming shortened V by 0 bases and J by 0 bases, and 9 bases separated the two germline ends. CDR3 bases: TGTGCCAGCAGCTTGGAACCAGGGGTGAACACTGAAGCTTTCTTT. Its translation is CASSLEPGVNTEAFF.

In nucleotides, the CDR3 is TGTGCTAGTGGTCAAGGATATGGCTACACCTTC. Translated: CASGQGYGYTF. The chain carries TRBV12-5 and TRBJ1-2; the D is unclear. Trimming left V 5 bases short and J 5 bases short, with 6 bases between. Germline V gene sequence: CDR1 LGHNT, CDR2 FRNRAP. The CDR3 is 11 residues long.

The rearrangement links TRBV11-3 to TRBJ1-1; D remains ambiguous. With 5 bases removed from V and 4 bases from J, the gap between germline ends came to 11 bases. Germline V gene data show CDR1 as SGHNT and CDR2 as YENEEA. This CDR3 has 13 amino acids. CDR3 nucleotide sequence: TGTGCCAGCAGCCCCGCGTTGAGCACTGAAGCTTTCTTT. Its protein product is CASSPALSTEAFF. The full variable domain, in which reference TRBV11-3 and TRBJ1-1 provide the parts outside the CDR3, is EAGVVQSPRYKIIEKKQPVAFWCNPISGHNTLYWYLQNLGQGPELLIRYENEEAVDDSQLPKDRFSAERLKGVDSTLKIQPAELGDSAVYLCASSPALSTEAFFGQGTRLTVV.

The rearrangement links TRBV20-1 to TRBJ2-2, with 7 bases fitting TRBD2. The V gene's germline CDR1 is DFQATT and CDR2 SNEGSKA (reference sequence). The CDR3 loop spans 19 amino acids. J gave up 8 bases and V 1 base, and 22 bases lay outside the gene matches. As DNA, the CDR3 is TGCAGTGCTAGAGCGTGGGGGTTGGCGGGAGAAAAAGCAGCGGGGGAGCTGTTTTTT. It translates to CSARAWGLAGEKAAGELFF.

The CDR3 reads CASSPEGVNEKLFF. CDR3 DNA sequence: TGTGCCAGCAGTCCCGAGGGGGTTAATGAAAAACTGTTTTTT. V usage is TRBV6-1 and J usage is TRBJ1-4; D perhaps matches TRBD1 (6 bases). Germline V gene data show CDR1 as MNHNS and CDR2 as SASEGT. The CDR3 is made up of 14 amino acids. V lost 5 bases, J lost 4 bases, and 11 bases lay in between.

This chain links TRBV19 with TRBJ2-7; perhaps TRBD1 as D (6 bases). V was shortened by 0 bases and J by 5 bases, with 8 bases between the two germline ends. CDR3 size: 13 residues. CDR1 and CDR2 (germline): LNHDA, SQIVND (reference sequence). The CDR3 spells CASSIEDRDEQYF. The CDR3 nucleotides are TGTGCCAGTAGTATAGAGGACAGAGACGAGCAGTACTTC.

The chain combines TRBV9 with TRBJ2-5, with 12 bases identical to TRBD2. There are 18 residues in the CDR3. Trimming removed 3 bases from V and 2 bases from J; junction bases left unmatched: 11. Germline CDR1 reads SGDLS; CDR2 reads YYNGEE. CDR3 nucleotide sequence: TGTGCCAGCAGCGGGAGAGCAAGGGGGACTAGCGGGCAAGAGACCCAGTACTTC. Amino acid sequence: CASSGRARGTSGQETQYF.

The chain combines TRBV2 with TRBJ1-5, with D perhaps TRBD1 (5 bases). This CDR3 is 13 amino acids long. The germline CDR1 and CDR2 sequences are SNHLY and FYNNEI. Trimming stripped 6 bases from V and 5 bases from J, with 11 bases between. The CDR3 here is CASRGAGDQPQHF. CDR3 DNA: TGTGCCAGCAGGGGCGCGGGGGATCAGCCCCAGCATTTT.